This TCR beta chain was sequenced during a study of T cell responses to AZD1222 COVID-19 vaccine. Study-wide points: Spike-specific TCR breadth rose after two AZD1222 doses, and depth rose as well.

Profiled with immunoSEQ multiplex PCR; TCRdb holds only in-frame clones, not every one. This table has some 80,000 clones, 86% appearing once. Notes on this clone: The antigen remains unidentified.

Sequences were derived from peripheral blood, sampled on day 0 of AZD1222 vaccination. The sequence was collected from an adult in good health.

CDR3 sequence reads: CASSFDTLEQYF. The CDR3 nucleotides are TGTGCCAGCAGTTTCGACACCCTAGAGCAGTACTTC. The V and J genes are TRBV7-8 and TRBJ2-7; D not resolved. V was shortened by 6 bases and J by 7 bases, with 13 bases between the two germline ends. Germline assignment: CDR1 SGHVS and CDR2 FQNEAQ. The CDR3 totals 12 residues. Filled out from reference TRBV7-8 and TRBJ2-7, the complete variable domain reads GAGVSQSPRYKVAKRGQDVALRCDPISGHVSLFWYQQALGQGPEFLTYFQNEAQLDKSGLPSDRFFAERPEGSVSTLKIQRTQQEDSAVYLCASSFDTLEQYFGPGTRLTVT.